A selection of T cell receptor beta chains follows, all from one sample in a study of T-cell reconstitution after alpha-beta-depleted transplantation in children. A single record per CDR3 protein comes from TCRdb applying MiXCR to the PCR reads. The sample contains a few hundred thousand distinct CDR3 sequences, approximately 11% of which appear only once. The sequencing used PBMCs, collected before TCRalphabeta/CD19-depleted stem cell transplant. The receptors here all came from a child under two years old with acute myeloid leukemia, due to receive a stem cell transplant. Both conserved end residues are part of each CDR3. A D gene is named only where the DNA matches it firmly. Size tells how often a clone was seen (once, few, many) or the class of an expanded clone, and some rows leave it out.

TRBV20-1	TRBJ2-3	TRBD2	many	TGCAGTGTTGGTCGGGGGGACACAGATACGCAGTATTTT	CSVGRGDTDTQYF
TRBV25-1	TRBJ2-2	.	many	TGTGCCAGCAGTGAAGGGGGTGGTTACACCGGGGAGCTGTTTTTT	CASSEGGGYTGELFF
TRBV7-3	TRBJ2-5	TRBD1	many	TGTGCCAGCAGCTGGACAGGGGGAGCTGGAGAGACCCAGTACTTC	CASSWTGGAGETQYF
TRBV30	TRBJ2-5	.	.	TGTGCCTGGAGGTCCCCGGAGGACCTGTACCAAGAGACCCAGTACTTC	CAWRSPEDLYQETQYF
TRBV6-5	TRBJ2-7	.	many	TGTGCCTCGCGGGCGCTCTACGAGCAGTACTTC	CASRALYEQYF
TRBV12-3/TRBV12-4	TRBJ1-1	TRBD1	many	TGTGCCAGCAGTCTAGGGACAGCTGGGAACACTGAAGCTTTCTTT	CASSLGTAGNTEAFF
TRBV5-1	TRBJ1-4	.	many	TGCGCCAGCAGCTCTAACCAGGAAAAACTGTTTTTT	CASSSNQEKLFF
TRBV5-1	TRBJ2-1	.	many	TGCGCCAGCAGCCCTCCTAGGGGGGGCTCCTACAATGAGCAGTTCTTC	CASSPPRGGSYNEQFF
TRBV7-9	TRBJ2-1	TRBD2	medium-sized	TGTGCCAGCAGCTCCTCAACGGTAGCGGGAGCATACAATGAGCAGTTCTTC	CASSSSTVAGAYNEQFF
TRBV20-1	TRBJ2-1	.	many	TGCAGTGCTAGAGGTCGGGTTAATGAGCAGTTCTTC	CSARGRVNEQFF
TRBV5-5	TRBJ2-1	TRBD1	many	TGTGCCAGCAGATCTGGGACAGGGAGCTCCTACAATGAGCAGTTCTTC	CASRSGTGSSYNEQFF
TRBV12-3/TRBV12-4	TRBJ1-2	.	many	TGTGCCAGCAGTTTAATCAGGGATTATGGCTACACCTTC	CASSLIRDYGYTF
TRBV7-2	TRBJ2-5	TRBD2	many	TGTGCCAGCAGCTTCGTGTTTAGCGGGGCCCAAGAGACCCAGTACTTC	CASSFVFSGAQETQYF
TRBV7-2	TRBJ1-1	.	few	TGTGCCAGCAGCCCGACCGGGGAAGGTTGGGCTGAAGCTTTCTTT	CASSPTGEGWAEAFF
TRBV6-5	TRBJ2-2	.	many	TGTGCCAGCAGCCAGGGGACACCCACCGGGGAGCTGTTTTTT	CASSQGTPTGELFF
TRBV10-3	TRBJ1-5	TRBD1	many	TGTGCCATCAGTGACGGGACAGGGGGTAGGAATCAGCCCCAGCATTTT	CAISDGTGGRNQPQHF
TRBV5-1	TRBJ1-5	.	many	TGCGCCAGCAGCACGGGGTTCAATCAGCCCCAGCATTTT	CASSTGFNQPQHF
TRBV12-3/TRBV12-4	TRBJ2-7	TRBD1	many	TGTGCCAGCAGTTTTCGGGGACAGGACTACGAGCAGTACTTC	CASSFRGQDYEQYF
TRBV5-1	TRBJ2-4	.	many	TGCGCCAGCAGCTTGGAAAGTACCCGGGACATTCAGTACTTC	CASSLESTRDIQYF
TRBV28	TRBJ2-2	TRBD2	.	TGTGCCATGGGCCCGAGTGTAGCGGGGAACACCGGGGAGCTGTTTTTT	CAMGPSVAGNTGELFF
TRBV5-1	TRBJ2-3	TRBD2	few	TGCGCCAGCAGCCCGGGACCTAGCGGGAGGGGCGCAGATACGCAGTATTTT	CASSPGPSGRGADTQYF